These 7 T cell receptor beta chains came from one sample sequenced in a study of T cell responses to AZD1222 COVID-19 vaccine. Assay used: immunoSEQ multiplex PCR; TCRdb lists only in-frame clones, some missing. Here the sample spans tens of thousands of clones, 85% to 90% being singletons. The input for sequencing was peripheral blood, taken 28 days after the second AZD1222 dose. The source of these receptors is an adult who received the AZD1222 COVID-19 vaccine.

The V call is TRBV7-9, the J call TRBJ1-1; D unclear. Germline V gene lookup returns CDR1 SEHNR and CDR2 FQNEAQ (reference sequence). The CDR3 extends over 14 amino acids. V was clipped by 3 bases and J by 1 base, with 9 bases between them. CDR3 amino acids: CASSLGQQNTEAFF. The CDR3 DNA reads TGTGCCAGCAGCTTGGGTCAGCAGAACACTGAAGCTTTCTTT.

This clone was found once. The V gene is TRBV7-2, the J gene TRBJ2-7, with D unclear. In germline, CDR1 is SGHTA, CDR2 FQGNSA. V was clipped by 6 bases and J by 7 bases, with 10 bases between them. This CDR3 contains 11 residues. The CDR3 DNA sequence: TGTGCCAGCAGGCAACTGGAGGAGCAGTACTTC. It yields the protein CASRQLEEQYF. The full variable domain, completed using reference TRBV7-2 and TRBJ2-7, is GAGVSQSPSNKVTEKGKDVELRCDPISGHTALYWYRQSLGQGLEFLIYFQGNSAPDKSGLPSDRFSAERTGGSVSTLTIQRTQQEDSAVYLCASRQLEEQYFGPGTRLTVT.

The genes are TRBV3-1 (or the pseudogene TRBV3-2) and TRBJ1-4; D might be TRBD1 (6 bases). Near its end, the DNA agrees better with TRBJ1-1, so the J call may be wrong. Germline V gives CDR1 LGHDT, CDR2 YNNKEL (reference sequence). The CDR3 has 12 amino acids. CDR3 DNA: TGTGCCAGCAGCCAAGGAGGGCAGGGGGCTTTCTTT. Its protein product is CASSQGGQGAFF.

The V call is TRBV6-5, the J call TRBJ2-3; D uncertain. The V gene lost 4 bases and the J gene lost 2 bases, with 13 bases spanning the gap. The CDR3 contains 15 residues. From germline, CDR1 is MNHEY and CDR2 SVGAGI. CDR3 in DNA: TGTGCCAGCAGTTTCACTGGCATCCTCACAGATACGCAGTATTTT. Protein sequence: CASSFTGILTDTQYF.

The chain carries TRBV9 and TRBJ1-5; D unclear. The CDR3 spans 13 residues. Trimming left V 0 bases short and J 6 bases short, with 7 bases between. CDR1 and CDR2 from the germline V gene are SGDLS and YYNGEE. This CDR3 is CASSVDLGQPQHF. The CDR3 DNA reads TGTGCCAGCAGCGTAGACCTTGGTCAGCCCCAGCATTTT.

The chain recombines TRBV10-2 with TRBJ1-1; 7 nucleotides match TRBD1. Germline trimming cut 1 base from V and 1 base from J; bases unmatched to any gene: 6. This CDR3 has 16 residues. The V gene's germline CDR1 is WSHSY and CDR2 SAAADI. This CDR3 is CASSELRTGKNTEAFF. For the CDR3, the DNA is TGCGCCAGCAGTGAGTTGAGGACAGGAAAGAACACTGAAGCTTTCTTT.

The chain is built from TRBV29-1 and TRBJ2-7; D not resolved. V lost 3 bases to trimming and J lost 2 bases, with 5 bases between them. The CDR3 covers 11 residues. The germline V gene encodes CDR1 SQVTM and CDR2 ANQGSEA. DNA of the CDR3: TGCAGCGTTGACAGTACCTACGAGCAGTACTTC. Translating it yields CSVDSTYEQYF.